Included here is one T cell receptor beta chain sequence, with context. V lost 3 bases, J lost 10 bases, and 19 bases lay in between. The CDR3 consists of 16 residues. Germline loops: CDR1 WNHNN, CDR2 SYGVQD (reference sequence). The data were obtained in a study of OX40 agonist ivuxolimab in advanced cancers. Method: immunoSEQ multiplex PCR; TCRdb's copy keeps in-frame clones and lacks some. The sample carries tens of thousands of clones, 70% to 80% recorded once. The sample was CD4+ or CD8+ T cells sorted from blood, taken in a trial of the OX40 agonist ivuxolimab. This clonotype was obtained from an adult with an advanced solid tumor such as melanoma, head and neck, liver or kidney cancer. V usage is TRBV10-1 and J usage is TRBJ1-6; unclear D gene. CDR3 sequence: CASSDGPVDTGSPLHF. DNA for the CDR3: TGCGCCAGCAGTGACGGGCCCGTCGACACTGGGTCACCCCTCCACTTT.